This passage covers 19 T cell receptor beta chains from one sample sequenced in a study of blood T cell repertoires in COVID-19 (dated by TCRdb to about 2020). The library relied on the immunoSEQ multiplex PCR assay. In its TCRdb copy, this immuneACCESS table keeps in-frame sequences only and misses some clones. Where compared with another copy, unresolved V genes explain less than half of these, and the others have no known cause. The sample profile shows more than 300,000 clones; roughly nine tenths of them were found once. The ten most abundant clones make up less than 20% of the sample. Sequencing used PBMCs or T cells enriched from blood (not recorded which). The receptors originated from a woman aged 30 to 39 who had recovered from COVID-19.

The chain couples TRBV27 to TRBJ2-7; D is perhaps TRBD2 (6 bases). The V end was cut by 5 bases, the J end by 1 base, with 18 bases between. This CDR3 comprises 16 residues. In germline, CDR1 is MNHEY, CDR2 SMNVEV (reference sequence). CDR3 in DNA: TGTGCCAGCAGTACACGCTTTTCGGAGGGGTCCTACGAGCAGTACTTC. It specifies CASSTRFSEGSYEQYF.

The genes are TRBV7-8 and TRBJ2-7, with 12 bases that match TRBD2. This CDR3 has 17 amino acids. J lost 4 bases, V lost 5 bases, and 12 bases had no gene match. The germline CDR1 and CDR2 sequences are SGHVS and FQNEAQ. The CDR3 spells CASSLIAGLAGSYEQYF. Written as DNA, the CDR3 is TGTGCCAGCAGCCTCATAGCAGGACTAGCGGGATCTTACGAGCAGTACTTC. The variable domain in full, completed from reference TRBV7-8 and TRBJ2-7, reads GAGVSQSPRYKVAKRGQDVALRCDPISGHVSLFWYQQALGQGPEFLTYFQNEAQLDKSGLPSDRFFAERPEGSVSTLKIQRTQQEDSAVYLCASSLIAGLAGSYEQYFGPGTRLTVT.

This chain links TRBV28 with TRBJ2-5, with TRBD2 as a possible D gene (7 bases). The CDR3 is 16 amino acids. Germline V CDR1 and CDR2: MDHEN, SYDVKM. V gave up 7 bases and J gave up 7 bases, with 25 bases separating them. This CDR3 reads CASTPIGSGSTGTQYF. In DNA form, the CDR3 reads TGTGCCAGCACTCCGATCGGTAGCGGGTCGACAGGGACCCAGTACTTC.

The J gene is TRBJ2-7, the V gene TRBV20-1; possible D gene TRBD2, 7 bases. Germline V gene lookup returns CDR1 DFQATT and CDR2 SNEGSKA (reference sequence). With 3 bases removed from V and 4 bases from J, the gap between germline ends came to 13 bases. The CDR3 is made up of 13 amino acids. In nucleotides, the CDR3 is TGCAGTGCTAGTCCCAGGGGAGGGTACGAGCAGTACTTC. Encoded protein: CSASPRGGYEQYF.

The rearrangement links TRBV9 to TRBJ2-3; TRBD2 agrees at 7 bases. The germline gives CDR1 SGDLS, CDR2 YYNGEE. With 3 bases clipped from V and 2 bases from J, the junction kept 6 bases outside the gene matches. CDR3 length equals 15 residues. CDR3 region: CASSATSAYTDTQYF. CDR3 in DNA: TGTGCCAGCAGCGCTACTAGCGCCTACACAGATACGCAGTATTTT. Based on the CDR3 plus reference TRBV9 and TRBJ2-3, the full variable domain is DSGVTQTPKHLITATGQRVTLRCSPRSGDLSVYWYQQSLDQGLQFLIQYYNGEERAKGNILERFSAQQFPDLHSELNLSSLELGDSALYFCASSATSAYTDTQYFGPGTRLTVL.

The rearrangement links TRBV5-1 to TRBJ1-1; 7 bases are shared with TRBD1. The CDR3 is 15 residues long. Germline lookup yields CDR1 SGHRS and CDR2 YFSETQ. The V and J ends lost 3 bases and 1 base, in that order; junction bases with no gene match: 6. CDR3 DNA: TGCGCCAGCAGCTGGGCCCAGGGGGGGAACACTGAAGCTTTCTTT. Translating gives CASSWAQGGNTEAFF.

This chain uses TRBV28 with TRBJ1-6, with D unresolved. Germline loops: CDR1 MDHEN, CDR2 SYDVKM. The CDR3 spans 15 residues. V shed 1 base and J shed 8 bases, with 12 bases lying between them. The CDR3 here is CASSLYEGLDSPLHF. Written as DNA, the CDR3 is TGTGCCAGCAGTTTATATGAGGGTTTAGATTCACCCCTCCACTTT.

V and J are TRBV7-9 and TRBJ1-1; D is unclear. The germline CDR1 and CDR2 sequences are SEHNR and FQNEAQ (reference sequence). Trimming left V 3 bases short and J 1 base short, with 9 bases between. The CDR3 contains 14 residues. CDR3 sequence (DNA): TGTGCCAGCAGCTTGGCGACGGGGAACACTGAAGCTTTCTTT. Its protein is CASSLATGNTEAFF.

V and J are TRBV7-9 and TRBJ2-2; the D gene is possibly TRBD1 (6 bases). The CDR3 spans 14 residues. With 2 bases removed from V and 10 bases from J, the gap between germline ends came to 14 bases. Germline values: CDR1 SEHNR, CDR2 FQNEAQ (reference sequence). CDR3 loop: CASSLTGMGEELFF. DNA of the CDR3: TGTGCCAGCAGCTTAACAGGGATGGGCGAGGAGCTGTTTTTT.

The chain links TRBV11-1 to TRBJ2-7; the D is unclear. Germline V gene sequence: CDR1 SGHAT, CDR2 FQDESV (reference sequence). Deletions cut 1 base from V and 4 bases from J, with 8 bases between. The CDR3 spans 13 residues. Here the CDR3 DNA reads TGTGCCAGCAGCTTAGAGGAGTCATACGAGCAGTACTTC. Its protein is CASSLEESYEQYF.

The chain joins TRBV12-3 or TRBV12-4 to TRBJ2-5; D remains unclear. V lost 2 bases and J lost 5, with 3 bases in between. The CDR3 has 11 residues. CDR3 in amino acids: CASSLSETQYF. The CDR3 DNA follows: TGTGCCAGCAGTTTATCGGAGACCCAGTACTTC.

This chain uses TRBV28 with TRBJ1-5; D call uncertain. The CDR3 is 16 residues long. With 8 bases removed from V and 0 bases from J, the gap between germline ends came to 17 bases. Looked up from germline, CDR1 is MDHEN and CDR2 is SYDVKM. This CDR3 is CASRLYREFSNQPQHF. The CDR3 DNA follows: TGTGCCAGCCGTCTCTACAGAGAGTTTAGCAATCAGCCCCAGCATTTT.

This clone is a singleton in its sample. This rearrangement joins TRBV11-2 to TRBJ2-7, with 7 bases that match TRBD2. Per germline, CDR1 SGHAT and CDR2 FQNNGV. With V trimmed by 4 bases and J by 1 base, 10 bases remained unmatched. There are 16 residues in the CDR3. Here the CDR3 DNA reads TGTGCCAGCAGCTCCAACCCCTTAGCGGGTTCCTACGAGCAGTACTTC. It encodes CASSSNPLAGSYEQYF. Combining the CDR3 with reference TRBV11-2 and TRBJ2-7 gives the whole variable domain EAGVAQSPRYKIIEKRQSVAFWCNPISGHATLYWYQQILGQGPKLLIQFQNNGVVDDSQLPKDRFSAERLKGVDSTLKIQPAKLEDSAVYLCASSSNPLAGSYEQYFGPGTRLTVT.

This chain connects TRBV7-2 to TRBJ2-7; D gene ambiguous. The germline V gene encodes CDR1 SGHTA and CDR2 FQGNSA. The CDR3 has 14 residues. The V end was cut by 3 bases, the J end by 2 bases, with 11 bases between. CDR3 DNA: TGTGCCAGCAGCTTTTTGAGTTCTGCCTACGAGCAGTACTTC. Its translation: CASSFLSSAYEQYF. The full variable domain, with the rest looked up from reference TRBV7-2 and TRBJ2-7, is GAGVSQSPSNKVTEKGKDVELRCDPISGHTALYWYRQSLGQGLEFLIYFQGNSAPDKSGLPSDRFSAERTGGSVSTLTIQRTQQEDSAVYLCASSFLSSAYEQYFGPGTRLTVT.

The genes are TRBV24-1 and TRBJ2-7; 12 nucleotides match TRBD2. The germline V gene has CDR1 KGHDR and CDR2 SFDVKD. After removal of 4 bases from V and 5 bases from J, the junction contained 5 bases not matched to a gene. This CDR3 region has 15 residues. CDR3 amino acids: CATSDPTSGSNEQYF. The CDR3 coding sequence is TGTGCCACCAGTGACCCGACTAGCGGGAGCAACGAGCAGTACTTC.

The rearrangement links TRBV7-2 to TRBJ2-2, with TRBD1 matching 8 bases. The V segment lost 6 bases and the J segment 3 bases; nucleotides outside the gene matches: 12. The CDR3 runs to 17 residues. Germline loops: CDR1 SGHTA, CDR2 FQGNSA. Written as DNA, the CDR3 is TGTGCCAGCAGATCTAGAATAGGACAGGGATACACCGGGGAGCTGTTTTTT. Its protein is CASRSRIGQGYTGELFF.

V usage is TRBV4-3 and J usage is TRBJ1-2; tentatively, D is TRBD1 (5 bases). The CDR3 is 15 residues long. Germline CDR1 reads LGHNA; CDR2 reads YSLEER. V lost 0 bases to trimming and J lost 4 bases, with 12 bases between them. This CDR3 reads CASSQDGQGLYGYTF. The CDR3 nucleotides read TGCGCCAGCAGCCAAGATGGTCAGGGCCTCTATGGCTACACCTTC.

The chain employs TRBV27 and TRBJ1-1, with 10 bases aligning to TRBD1. CDR1 and CDR2 (germline): MNHEY, SMNVEV (reference sequence). The V and J ends lost 8 bases and 7 bases, in that order; junction bases with no gene match: 1. The CDR3 spans 11 residues. The CDR3 here is CASGQGGEAFF. The CDR3, as DNA: TGTGCCAGCGGACAGGGGGGTGAAGCTTTCTTT.

This sequence joins TRBV28 and TRBJ1-2; D call uncertain. The CDR3 is made up of 11 amino acids. Germline V CDR1 and CDR2: MDHEN, SYDVKM. The CDR3 region is CATAQERGYTF. As DNA, the CDR3 is TGTGCAACAGCCCAAGAACGGGGCTACACCTTC.